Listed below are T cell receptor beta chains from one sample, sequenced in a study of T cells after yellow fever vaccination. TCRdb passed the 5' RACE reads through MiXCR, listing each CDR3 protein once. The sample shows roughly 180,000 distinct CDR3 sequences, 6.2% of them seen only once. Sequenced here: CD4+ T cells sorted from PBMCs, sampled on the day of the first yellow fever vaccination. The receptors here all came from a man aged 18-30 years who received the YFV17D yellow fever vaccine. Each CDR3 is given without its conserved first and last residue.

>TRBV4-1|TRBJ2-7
ASSQGRIIPPLGEQY
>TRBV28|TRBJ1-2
ASIVGGVNYGYT
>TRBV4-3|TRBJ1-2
ASSQGGTNYGYT
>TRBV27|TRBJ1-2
ASSLGREAYGYT
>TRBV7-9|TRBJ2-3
ASSLNRGINTDTQY
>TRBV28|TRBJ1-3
ASRERERDTIY
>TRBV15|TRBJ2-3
ATKRGEDRGPDTQY
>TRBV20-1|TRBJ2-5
SAQNSGGAKTQY
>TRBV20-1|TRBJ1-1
SAPPAGYAEAF
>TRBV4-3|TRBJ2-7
ASSQDFREEQY
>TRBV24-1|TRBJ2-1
ATSDLPSGGARDNEQF
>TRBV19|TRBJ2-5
ASSMGQGSQETQY
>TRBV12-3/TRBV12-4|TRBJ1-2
ASSFQSWVGYT
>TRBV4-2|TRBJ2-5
ASSPRTSGQETQY
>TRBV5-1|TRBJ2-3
ASSFGGGGEDTQY
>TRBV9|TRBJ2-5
ASSVQSGGQETQY
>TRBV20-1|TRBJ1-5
SAREDSDRPQH
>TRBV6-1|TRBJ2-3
AGRGASTDTQY
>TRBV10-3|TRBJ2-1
AISARTGSSYNEQF
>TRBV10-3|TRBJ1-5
AISQTESSNQPQH
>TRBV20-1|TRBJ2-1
SARASGVNEQF
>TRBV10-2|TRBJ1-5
ARQGNSNQPQH
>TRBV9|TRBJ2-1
ASSEKSSYNEQF
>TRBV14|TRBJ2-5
ASSLSWVEVGTQY
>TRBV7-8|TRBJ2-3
ASSPRRGTDTQY
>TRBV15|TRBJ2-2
ATSSPPGEKGTGELF
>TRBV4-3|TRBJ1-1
ASSQETGIGAF
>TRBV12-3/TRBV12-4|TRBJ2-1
ASNHRRVSYNEQF
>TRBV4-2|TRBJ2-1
ASSQGQVDEQF
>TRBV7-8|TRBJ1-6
ASRVGNPLDSPLH
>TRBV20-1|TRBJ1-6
SARLSGGGGSPLH
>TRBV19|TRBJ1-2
ASSHNRGGYT
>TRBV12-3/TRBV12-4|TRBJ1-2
ASSLRYRDGYT
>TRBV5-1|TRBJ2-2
ASTHARGSGELF
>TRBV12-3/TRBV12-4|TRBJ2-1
ASSLTAGGRNEQF
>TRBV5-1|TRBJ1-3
ASSLGLGGASGNTIY
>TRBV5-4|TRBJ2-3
ASSPAWGLTDTQY
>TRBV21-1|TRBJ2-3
ASSNRGQSTDTQY
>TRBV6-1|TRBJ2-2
ASSKFTGGPAGELF
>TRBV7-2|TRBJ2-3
VAGTPGHTDTQY
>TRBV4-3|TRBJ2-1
ASSQEWDRGLSNEQF
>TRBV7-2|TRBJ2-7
ASSPERGGYEQY
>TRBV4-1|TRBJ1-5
ASSQDSGRVNQPQH
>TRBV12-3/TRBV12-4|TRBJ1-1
ASSWNTEAF
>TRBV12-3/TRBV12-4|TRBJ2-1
ASSIYRGGHEQF
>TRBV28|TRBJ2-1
ASSSGAYNEQF
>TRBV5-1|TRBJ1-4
ASSLSLGFKPNEKLF
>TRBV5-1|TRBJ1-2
ASSEEGTANYGYT
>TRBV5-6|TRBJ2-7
ASSLALGRYEQY
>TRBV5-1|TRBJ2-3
ASSLGTRTDTQY
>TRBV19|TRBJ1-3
ASSKPGSGNTIY
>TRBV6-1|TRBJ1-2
ASSAGFVYGYT
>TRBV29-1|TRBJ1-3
SVERRVSGNTIY
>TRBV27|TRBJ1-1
ASSGGRRIRQAF
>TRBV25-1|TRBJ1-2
ASSGLDRGASGYT
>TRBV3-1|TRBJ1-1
ASSQDYGEETEAF
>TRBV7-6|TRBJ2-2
ASSSSGTSGGAAGELF
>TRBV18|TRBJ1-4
ASSPRTATKEKLF
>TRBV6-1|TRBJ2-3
ASSRQVGGGGSAQY
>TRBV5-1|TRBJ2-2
ASSLTSTGPGELF